Following are 32 T cell receptor beta chains from one sample sequenced in a study of T cell clonality in common variable immunodeficiency. Libraries were prepared by immunoSEQ multiplex PCR; TCRdb keeps only in-frame clonotypes and omits some of them. The counts give tens of thousands of clones, none of them seen only once; around 4% is held by the top ten. Sequencing used peripheral blood mononuclear cells. These receptors all come from a person between 18 and 75 years old in good health.

This clone was seen many times. The observed sequence ends 3 residues before the CDR3 terminus, with the missing tail filled in from the germline J gene. The rearrangement links TRBV20-1 to TRBJ1-2, with D unresolved. V was pared by 6 bases and J by 2 bases, with 16 bases between. This CDR3 spans 14 amino acids. Germline assignment: CDR1 DFQATT and CDR2 SNEGSKA (reference sequence). CDR3 amino acids: CSARAGQQNYGYTF. The CDR3 bases that were read are TGCAGTGCGCGAGCGGGCCAGCAGAACTATGGC.

In this sample, this clone turned up many times. The chain's CDR3 is CSAATAVNTEAFF. Incomplete CDR3 DNA: TGCAGTGCTGCCACAGCGGTGAACACTGAA. V usage is TRBV20-1 and J usage is TRBJ1-1; D uncertain. The read gets to within 3 residues of the CDR3 end, and the germline J gene fills in the rest. The ends were cut back, 5 bases at V and 0 bases at J, with 10 bases in the middle. The length of the CDR3 is 13 residues. Germline CDR1 DFQATT, CDR2 SNEGSKA (reference sequence).

This clone appeared many times. Coverage ceases 3 residues before the CDR3 finishes, and the germline J gene fills in the end. The chain is built from TRBV7-3 and TRBJ2-1; 10 bases map to TRBD1. Trimming cost V 5 bases and J 0 bases; bases outside gene matches: 4. Germline V CDR1 and CDR2: SGHTA, FQGTGA. The CDR3 totals 16 residues. The covered CDR3 bases are TGTGCCAGCAGCCCAGGACAGGGGGGCTCCTACAATGAG. This encodes CASSPGQGGSYNE. The CDR3, in full, reads CASSPGQGGSYNEQFF.

This clone was observed at least ten times. The read ends 3 residues early relative to the CDR3; the germline J gene fills the gap. This chain links TRBV5-1 with TRBJ2-5; 11 nucleotides agree with TRBD2. The trim removed 4 bases at V and 3 bases at J, leaving 5 bases unmatched. Germline V gene sequence: CDR1 SGHRS, CDR2 YFSETQ. This CDR3 region has 15 residues. The CDR3 DNA, read in part, is TGCGCCAGCAGCCTGGGACTAGCGGAAAAAGAGACC. It codes for CASSLGLAEKET. The full CDR3 protein is CASSLGLAEKETQYF.

A few counts support this clone. This sequence may be a read error, since a much larger clone differs from it by one base. The sequenced fragment ends 3 residues before the CDR3 boundary, so the rest is inferred from the germline J gene. The rearrangement links TRBV19 to TRBJ2-1; D may match TRBD1 or TRBD2 (6 bases each). The CDR3 covers 16 residues. Germline V gene lookup returns CDR1 LNHDA and CDR2 SQIVND (reference sequence). The CDR3 region is CATSWGGTIGYNEQFF. The CDR3 DNA, read in part, is TGTGCCACTAGTTGGGGCGGGACAATTGGGTACAATGAG.

This clone has a handful of counts. The CDR3 extends 3 residues past the end of the read, so its final part is completed from the germline J gene. The chain is built from TRBV11-2 and TRBJ2-3, with unresolved D. V lost 7 bases, J lost 3 bases, and 5 bases lay in between. The CDR3 consists of 11 residues. The germline V gene has CDR1 SGHAT and CDR2 FQNNGV. CDR3 amino acids: CASTMTDTQYF. The part of the CDR3 DNA that was read is TGTGCCAGCACCATGACAGATACG.

Many counts were recorded for this clone. The read finishes 3 residues shy of the CDR3 end, and the germline J gene is used to complete it. V usage is TRBV20-1 and J usage is TRBJ2-7, with TRBD2 identical over 7 bases. V shed 5 bases, J shed 1 base, and the junction held 8 bases outside the gene matches. The germline V gene has CDR1 DFQATT and CDR2 SNEGSKA (reference sequence). This CDR3 comprises 14 residues. Here the CDR3 reads CSAVRLAASYEQYF. Incomplete CDR3 DNA: TGCAGTGCTGTAAGACTAGCAGCATCCTACGAG.

This clone appeared many times. Read data end 3 residues before the CDR3 end; the end is taken from the germline J gene. The J gene is TRBJ2-2, the V gene TRBV7-2, with a tentative D call TRBD1 (6 bases). V gave up 6 bases and J gave up 7 bases, with 15 bases separating them. The CDR3 runs to 14 residues. The germline V gene has CDR1 SGHTA and CDR2 FQGNSA. The CDR3 loop reads CASSLEGGYGELFF. CDR3 DNA, as far as it was read: TGTGCCAGCAGTCTAGAAGGGGGTTACGGGGAG.

Many counts were recorded for this clone. The sequenced fragment ends 3 residues before the CDR3 boundary, so the rest is inferred from the germline J gene. The chain links TRBV7-8 to TRBJ1-2; 7 bases agree with TRBD1. With V trimmed by 4 bases and J by 6 bases, 5 bases remained unmatched. This CDR3 region has 13 residues. Germline loops: CDR1 SGHVS, CDR2 FQNEAQ. The covered CDR3 bases are TGTGCCAGCAGCTCCGACAGGGCAGATGGC. It translates to CASSSDRADG. The CDR3, in full, reads CASSSDRADGYTF.

This clone was seen repeatedly, ten times or more. The read ends 3 residues before the CDR3 terminus; that terminus is restored from the germline J gene. The J gene is TRBJ2-7, the V gene TRBV7-2; D unclear. This CDR3 spans 11 amino acids. V lost 4 bases and J lost 3, with 4 bases in between. Germline V lookup: CDR1 SGHTA, CDR2 FQGNSA. CDR3 amino acids: CASSSYYEQYF. The sequenced CDR3 bases are TGTGCCAGCAGCTCCTACTACGAG.

This clone has ten or more counts. Read coverage stops 3 residues before the CDR3 terminus; the germline J gene supplies the remainder. The chain has TRBV20-1 and TRBJ2-7, with TRBD1 matching over 12 bases. V dropped 3 bases and J dropped 5; count of bases not matched to a gene: 5. Germline lookup yields CDR1 DFQATT and CDR2 SNEGSKA (reference sequence). This CDR3 has 14 residues. The CDR3: CSASPGTGGNEQYF. CDR3 DNA, as far as it was read: TGCAGTGCTAGTCCCGGGACAGGGGGCAACGAG.

This clone came up many times. Read data end 3 residues before the CDR3 end; the end is taken from the germline J gene. The J gene is TRBJ2-3, the V gene TRBV4-2, with TRBD2 identical over 14 bases. This CDR3 has 18 residues. The germline CDR1 and CDR2 sequences are LGHNA and YNFKEQ. V shed 3 bases and J 0 bases; nucleotides not matched to a gene: 5. The CDR3 is CASSQGLAGETSTDTQYF. CDR3 DNA, as far as it was read: TGTGCCAGCAGCCAGGGACTAGCGGGAGAAACGAGCACAGATACG.

In this sample, this clone turned up many times. From the germline J gene comes the end of the CDR3, since the read stops 3 residues before it. The chain recombines TRBV5-1 with TRBJ2-1; TRBD2 matches at 11 bases. CDR3 size: 16 residues. The J segment lost 4 bases and the V segment lost 4 bases, leaving 7 bases of the junction unmatched. CDR1 SGHRS and CDR2 YFSETQ come from the germline V gene. The covered CDR3 bases are TGCGCCAGCAGCATGCTAGCGGGAGGTTGGTACAATGAG. This encodes CASSMLAGGWYNE. The CDR3, in full, reads CASSMLAGGWYNEQFF.

This clone has more than one count but fewer than ten. Coverage ceases 3 residues before the CDR3 finishes, and the germline J gene fills in the end. Other DNA sequences in the sample encode the same CDR3. V is TRBV19 and J is TRBJ1-1; 11 nucleotides match TRBD1. This CDR3 has 14 residues. Germline V gives CDR1 LNHDA, CDR2 SQIVND (reference sequence). The CDR3 reads CASSGQGARGGAFF. CDR3 DNA, as far as it was read: TGTGCCAGTAGTGGACAGGGGGCGCGGGGAGGA.

This clone was recorded at least ten times. Sequencing ends 3 residues short of the CDR3 end; the germline J gene provides the rest. The gene calls are TRBV5-1 and TRBJ2-5, with 12 nucleotides matching TRBD2. The germline V gene has CDR1 SGHRS and CDR2 YFSETQ. The junction had 1 base not matched to a gene; V was cut back by 3 bases and J by 4 bases. This CDR3 is built from 14 residues. The sequenced part of the CDR3 DNA is TGCGCCAGCAGCTCTAGCGGGGGGGCAGAGACC. Protein: CASSSSGGAET. The CDR3 in full is CASSSSGGAETQYF.

The table lists this clone with many counts. Read coverage stops 3 residues before the CDR3 terminus; the germline J gene supplies the remainder. The chain is built from TRBV4-2 and TRBJ2-2; 8 bases are shared with TRBD1. The CDR3 runs to 17 residues. Per the germline V gene, CDR1 is LGHNA and CDR2 is YNFKEQ. The V and J ends lost 0 bases and 4 bases, in that order; junction bases with no gene match: 7. The CDR3 loop is CASSQDSGQGATGELFF. The sequenced CDR3 bases are TGTGCCAGCAGCCAAGACAGCGGACAGGGAGCCACCGGGGAG.

In regard to this clone: The CDR3 extends 3 residues past the end of the read, so its final part is completed from the germline J gene. The gene calls are TRBV2 and TRBJ2-1; 8 bases line up with TRBD1. The germline V gene encodes CDR1 SNHLY and CDR2 FYNNEI. The CDR3 extends over 14 amino acids. V lost 8 bases to trimming and J lost 3 bases; unmatched junction nucleotides: 6. The sequenced part of the CDR3 DNA is TGTGCCAGCGGACAGGGTAGCAACTACAATGAG. Residues: CASGQGSNYNE. The CDR3 reads in full as CASGQGSNYNEQFF.

At least ten counts were recorded for this clone. The read finishes 3 residues shy of the CDR3 end, and the germline J gene is used to complete it. The chain is built from TRBV20-1 and TRBJ2-7, with 10 bases fitting TRBD1. Germline-derived CDR1 and CDR2 are DFQATT and SNEGSKA (reference sequence). V trimming: 3 bases; J trimming: 5 bases; junction bases outside the gene matches: 1. The CDR3 loop spans 12 amino acids. The CDR3: CSARTGGHEQYF. Partial CDR3 DNA: TGCAGTGCTAGGACAGGGGGCCACGAG.

Ten or more counts support this clone. The CDR3 end is not reached by the read, which stops 3 residues before it; the germline J gene fills it in. The gene calls are TRBV30 and TRBJ2-7; 8 nucleotides agree with TRBD2. CDR3 length equals 15 residues. Trimming removed 3 bases from V and 2 bases from J; junction bases left unmatched: 9. Germline CDR1 GTSNPN, CDR2 SVGIG (reference sequence). Partial CDR3 DNA: TGTGCCTGGAGGCCCGGGGGGGGCGGGGCCTACGAG. Amino acid sequence: CAWRPGGGGAYE. The whole CDR3 reads CAWRPGGGGAYEQYF. Together with reference TRBV30 and TRBJ2-7, the CDR3 gives the full variable domain: SQTIHQWPATLVQPVGSPLSLECTVEGTSNPNLYWYRQAAGRGLQLLFYSVGIGQISSEVPQNLSASRPQDRQFILSSKKLLLSDSGFYLCAWRPGGGGAYEQYFGPGTRLTVT.

The sample holds many counts of this clone. The read finishes 3 residues shy of the CDR3 end, and the germline J gene is used to complete it. The chain is built from TRBV20-1 and TRBJ2-1; tentatively, D is TRBD2 (7 bases). Trimming removed 0 bases at V and 3 bases at J, with 21 bases between. The CDR3 loop spans 18 amino acids. Germline CDR1 DFQATT, CDR2 SNEGSKA (reference sequence). The sequenced part of the CDR3 DNA is TGCAGTGCTAGAGATCCTCTGGGGGGGCGGGGCTTCTACAATGAG. This codes for CSARDPLGGRGFYNE. The whole CDR3 sequence is CSARDPLGGRGFYNEQFF.

This clone was counted ten times or more. This CDR3 reads CASSEKGGTWPQHF. Partial CDR3 DNA: TGTGCCAGCAGTGAAAAGGGGGGGACTTGGCCC. The chain uses TRBV2 and TRBJ1-5; possible D gene TRBD1, 6 bases. The observed sequence ends 3 residues before the CDR3 terminus, with the missing tail filled in from the germline J gene. Germline V CDR1 and CDR2: SNHLY, FYNNEI. This CDR3 has 14 residues. The V and J ends lost 2 bases and 9 bases respectively, with 14 bases between them.

This clone occurred a few times. The read falls 3 residues short of the CDR3 end, and the missing part is taken from the germline J gene. This chain connects TRBV5-1 to TRBJ2-3; 9 bases map to TRBD2. The CDR3 length is 16 residues. With V trimmed by 0 bases and J by 1 base, 3 bases remained unmatched. From germline, CDR1 is SGHRS and CDR2 YFSETQ. The CDR3 sequence: CASSLGGLAGTDTQYF. CDR3 DNA, as far as it was read: TGCGCCAGCAGCTTGGGGGGACTAGCCGGCACAGATACG.

This clone was recorded many times. The read terminates 3 residues before the CDR3 end, so the remaining end is supplied by the germline J gene. V is TRBV4-2 and J is TRBJ1-1; no reliable D call. The ends were cut back, 4 bases at V and 1 base at J, with 10 bases in the middle. The germline V gene has CDR1 LGHNA and CDR2 YNFKEQ. The length of the CDR3 is 14 residues. The sequenced CDR3 bases are TGTGCCAGCAGCCTGGCGGGAGAGAACACTGAA. Protein sequence: CASSLAGENTE. In full, the CDR3 reads CASSLAGENTEAFF.

This clone was counted ten times or more. The missing CDR3 end, 3 residues past where the read stops, is filled in from the germline J gene. The gene calls are TRBV20-1 and TRBJ2-7, with D tentatively TRBD2 (6 bases). The CDR3 totals 13 residues. The ends were cut back, 5 bases at V and 0 bases at J, with 11 bases in the middle. Per germline, CDR1 DFQATT and CDR2 SNEGSKA (reference sequence). This CDR3 reads CSADSSASYEQYF. CDR3 DNA, as far as it was read: TGCAGTGCTGACTCTAGCGCCTCCTACGAG.

This clone was recorded many times. The CDR3 goes on 3 residues after the read ends, and that part is filled in from the germline J gene. The chain recombines TRBV4-2 with TRBJ1-3, with TRBD1 as a possible D gene (5 bases). The V and J ends lost 2 bases and 1 base respectively, with 9 bases between them. CDR1 LGHNA and CDR2 YNFKEQ come from the germline V gene. CDR3 length: 15 amino acids. The CDR3 sequence is CASSQQGGSGNTIYF. Incomplete CDR3 DNA: TGTGCCAGCAGCCAACAGGGAGGATCTGGAAACACC.

This clone was detected many times. CDR3 DNA (partial): TGCGCCAGCAGCTTTTCGACTGGGGAGACC. It specifies CASSFSTGET. The whole CDR3 region reads CASSFSTGETQYF. The chain uses TRBV5-1 and TRBJ2-5; D gene ambiguous. The CDR3 extends 3 residues past the end of the read, so its final part is completed from the germline J gene. The CDR3 is made up of 13 amino acids. V lost 2 bases and J lost 5, with 10 bases in between. The germline gives CDR1 SGHRS, CDR2 YFSETQ.

In this sample, this clone turned up many times. The read ends 3 residues early relative to the CDR3; the germline J gene fills the gap. The chain is built from TRBV7-2 and TRBJ2-7, with TRBD1 matching 11 bases. This CDR3 is 15 amino acids long. The germline V gene encodes CDR1 SGHTA and CDR2 FQGNSA. V lost 6 bases and J lost 5; bases outside the gene matches: 9. This CDR3 is CASSSGQGVYHEQYF. Incomplete CDR3 DNA: TGTGCCAGCAGTTCGGGACAGGGGGTTTACCACGAG.

This clone has at least ten counts. The sequenced part of the CDR3 DNA is TGCAGTGCTAGAGGGTCCGAGACAGGGGGCAATTCACCC. It is translated as CSARGSETGGNSP. From start to end, the CDR3 is CSARGSETGGNSPLHF. This chain joins TRBV20-1 and TRBJ1-6; 10 nucleotides line up with TRBD1. Read coverage stops 3 residues before the CDR3 terminus; the germline J gene supplies the remainder. The trim removed 1 base at V and 7 bases at J, leaving 7 bases unmatched. The CDR3 is 16 amino acids. Germline V gene lookup returns CDR1 DFQATT and CDR2 SNEGSKA (reference sequence).

Concerning this clone: The read ends 3 residues shy of where the CDR3 ends; the end is completed using the germline J gene. The J gene is TRBJ1-1, the V gene TRBV20-1, with D perhaps matching TRBD1 (5 bases). Germline-derived CDR1 and CDR2 are DFQATT and SNEGSKA (reference sequence). The CDR3 runs 11 residues. The germline V and J ends were trimmed by 2 bases and 7 bases, with 8 bases remaining between them. The CDR3 DNA, read in part, is TGCAGTGCTAGACGGGGGTATGAA. Protein: CSARRGYE. The entire CDR3 protein reads CSARRGYEAFF.

This clone was seen repeatedly, ten times or more. From the germline J gene comes the end of the CDR3, since the read stops 3 residues before it. The chain couples TRBV20-1 to TRBJ2-5; 8 positions agree with TRBD1. The CDR3 runs to 14 residues. Germline CDR1 DFQATT, CDR2 SNEGSKA (reference sequence). V lost 5 bases and J lost 5; bases outside the gene matches: 10. Partial CDR3 DNA: TGCAGTGCTGGGGACAGGAGTTCCGCCGAGACC. It is translated as CSAGDRSSAET. The entire CDR3 protein reads CSAGDRSSAETQYF.

This clone was detected many times. CDR3 DNA (partial): TGTGCCAGCAGTAGACAGGGGGGGACCTACGAG. Residues: CASSRQGGTYE. The entire CDR3 is CASSRQGGTYEQYF. The rearrangement uses TRBV2 and TRBJ2-7, with 9 bases identical to TRBD1. With the read ending 3 residues before the CDR3 end, the germline J gene is used to fill in that end. CDR3 length: 14 amino acids. J lost 2 bases, V lost 5 bases, and 4 bases had no gene match. Germline CDR1 reads SNHLY; CDR2 reads FYNNEI.

On this clone: Sequencing ends 3 residues short of the CDR3 end; the germline J gene provides the rest. The rearrangement uses TRBV25-1 and TRBJ1-2; maybe TRBD1 (5 bases). The CDR3 has 14 residues. Germline V gives CDR1 MGHDK, CDR2 SYGVNS. Trimming took off 4 bases at V and 7 bases at J, with 16 bases between the two ends. CDR3: CASSAAWRGGGYTF. The DNA read from the CDR3 is TGTGCCAGCAGTGCGGCATGGAGGGGAGGTGGC.